The subject of this entry is one TCR beta chain. Its antigen is unknown. Each CDR3 protein is one row after TCRdb ran MiXCR on the reads. The sample records hundreds of thousands of distinct CDR3 sequences, around a third being singletons. Germline loops: CDR1 WSHSY, CDR2 SAAADI. V lost 5 bases, J lost 4 bases, and 19 bases lay in between. The CDR3 runs 16 residues. The record originates from a study of T cell repertoires in cytomegalovirus infection. The overall study: Indicated by public TCR beta signatures were CMV infection and matching HLA type.

The chain is built from TRBV10-2 and TRBJ2-3; D is uncertain. This TCR came from a human donor in good health (CMV status not recorded). Some clones in this sample may be carry-over from other donors' samples. This specimen consisted of cultured PBMCs, obtained from culture after CMV antigen stimulation. As DNA, the CDR3 is TGCGCCAGCAGTCCAACTACAAGAGCGCGTGCAGATACGCAGTATTTT. Protein sequence: CASSPTTRARADTQYF.